This entry lists 14 T cell receptor beta chains sequenced from one sample in a study of blood T cell repertoires in COVID-19. Method: immunoSEQ multiplex PCR; TCRdb's copy keeps in-frame clones and lacks some. The sample yields approximately 210,000 clones, around 88% seen once. The sequenced sample consisted of peripheral blood. The receptors derive from a man between 18 and 29 years old with active or convalescent COVID-19.

The chain links TRBV27 to TRBJ1-1; no firm D call. Germline V CDR1 and CDR2: MNHEY, SMNVEV (reference sequence). The ends were cut back, 9 bases at V and 11 bases at J, with 22 bases in the middle. This CDR3 is built from 13 residues. The DNA for the CDR3 is TGTGCCAGAATTCTTTTTCCCGAGATGGTGGCTTTCTTT. It yields the protein CARILFPEMVAFF.

A few counts support this clone. J is TRBJ1-5 and V is TRBV10-2; TRBD1 matches 9 bases. The CDR3 loop spans 15 amino acids. Germline V gene sequence: CDR1 WSHSY, CDR2 SAAADI. J lost 4 bases, V lost 6 bases, and 7 bases had no gene match. The chain's CDR3 is CASRAGTGINQPQHF. The CDR3 DNA is TGCGCCAGCAGAGCCGGGACAGGGATTAATCAGCCCCAGCATTTT.

This chain connects TRBV12-5 to TRBJ1-1, with TRBD1 matching 8 bases. Germline values: CDR1 LGHNT, CDR2 FRNRAP. The ends lost 2 bases at V and 7 bases at J; junction bases unmatched: 6. CDR3 length equals 14 residues. The DNA for the CDR3 is TGTGCTAGTGGTTTGTCACAGGGGGATAGTGAAGCTTTCTTT. This translates into CASGLSQGDSEAFF.

The chain links TRBV7-6 to TRBJ2-3; TRBD2 agrees at 8 bases. Germline V gene data show CDR1 as SGHVS and CDR2 as FNYEAQ. This CDR3 has 18 residues. The J segment lost 0 bases and the V segment lost 1 base, leaving 9 bases of the junction unmatched. The CDR3, as DNA: TGTGCCAGCAGCTTAGTTCCTGTCGCGGGAGGCAGCACAGATACGCAGTATTTT. Protein product: CASSLVPVAGGSTDTQYF.

The chain recombines TRBV11-2 with TRBJ1-2, with 9 bases matching TRBD1. V lost 3 bases to trimming and J lost 6 bases; unmatched junction nucleotides: 2. This CDR3 region has 13 residues. Per the germline V gene, CDR1 is SGHAT and CDR2 is FQNNGV. As DNA, the CDR3 is TGTGCCAGCAGCTTGGACAGGGGCCATGGCTACACCTTC. This codes for CASSLDRGHGYTF.

V gene TRBV5-1 combines with J gene TRBJ1-1; maybe TRBD1 (6 bases). Per the germline V gene, CDR1 is SGHRS and CDR2 is YFSETQ. Trimming took off 0 bases at V and 6 bases at J, with 9 bases between the two ends. This CDR3 contains 13 residues. Here the CDR3 reads CASSLEQGAEAFF. In nucleotides, the CDR3 is TGCGCCAGCAGCTTGGAACAGGGCGCTGAAGCTTTCTTT.

This clone was observed a single time. The rearrangement uses TRBV18 and TRBJ2-7; a possible D gene is TRBD1 (7 bases). The germline V and J ends were trimmed by 3 bases and 3 bases, with 15 bases remaining between them. In germline, CDR1 is KGHSH, CDR2 LQKENI. There are 15 residues in the CDR3. The CDR3: CASSPQGGKVYEQYF. DNA for the CDR3: TGTGCCAGCTCACCCCAGGGGGGCAAAGTCTACGAGCAGTACTTC.

The chain recombines TRBV7-8 with TRBJ2-7; TRBD1 might be the D (6 bases). Trimming cost V 2 bases and J 6 bases, with 17 bases left between them. Germline assignment: CDR1 SGHVS and CDR2 FQNEAQ. The length of the CDR3 is 15 residues. The CDR3: CASSLRGFGPAEQYF. The CDR3 DNA reads TGTGCCAGCAGCTTAAGGGGGTTCGGTCCGGCCGAGCAGTACTTC. Full variable domain (missing parts from reference TRBV7-8 and TRBJ2-7): GAGVSQSPRYKVAKRGQDVALRCDPISGHVSLFWYQQALGQGPEFLTYFQNEAQLDKSGLPSDRFFAERPEGSVSTLKIQRTQQEDSAVYLCASSLRGFGPAEQYFGPGTRLTVT.

The rearrangement links TRBV5-1 to TRBJ2-1; 11 bases agree with TRBD2. J was trimmed by 5 bases and V by 0 bases; bases with no gene match: 1. Germline values: CDR1 SGHRS, CDR2 YFSETQ. The CDR3 runs 15 residues. The CDR3 nucleotides read TGCGCCAGCAGCTTGGTAGCGGGAGGGAACAATGAGCAGTTCTTC. It is translated as CASSLVAGGNNEQFF.

This rearrangement joins TRBV19 to TRBJ1-1; a possible D gene is TRBD1 (5 bases). Germline CDR1 and CDR2: LNHDA and SQIVND (reference sequence). V was pared by 0 bases and J by 10 bases, with 15 bases between. This CDR3 spans 14 amino acids. CDR3 sequence: CASSIEGAGTRAFF. DNA of the CDR3: TGTGCCAGTAGTATAGAGGGTGCCGGGACTCGAGCTTTCTTT. The complete variable domain, with remaining parts taken from reference TRBV19 and TRBJ1-1, reads DGGITQSPKYLFRKEGQNVTLSCEQNLNHDAMYWYRQDPGQGLRLIYYSQIVNDFQKGDIAEGYSVSREKKESFPLTVTSAQKNPTAFYLCASSIEGAGTRAFFGQGTRLTVV.

The J gene is TRBJ2-1, the V gene TRBV29-1; 11 bases align to TRBD2. Germline CDR1 is SQVTM and CDR2 is ANQGSEA. J was trimmed by 10 bases and V by 1 base; bases with no gene match: 6. There are 14 residues in the CDR3. CDR3 region: CSVEGLAGGGEQFF. The CDR3, as DNA: TGCAGCGTTGAAGGGCTAGCGGGAGGTGGGGAGCAGTTCTTC.

J is TRBJ2-7 and V is TRBV30; 8 nucleotides line up with TRBD2. From germline, CDR1 is GTSNPN and CDR2 SVGIG (reference sequence). The CDR3 is made up of 15 amino acids. V was clipped by 0 bases and J by 2 bases; unmatched bases: 6. As DNA, the CDR3 is TGTGCCTGGAGTGTCGGGGGGGCAGGAACCTACGAGCAGTACTTC. Its protein is CAWSVGGAGTYEQYF.

The rearrangement joins TRBV4-1 to TRBJ1-4; 7 bases are a match to TRBD1. CDR1 MGHRA and CDR2 YSYEKL come from the germline V gene. J lost 6 bases, V lost 1 base, and 5 bases had no gene match. This CDR3 contains 15 residues. The CDR3 coding sequence is TGCGCCAGCAGCCAAGGAACGACAGGGTATGAAAAACTGTTTTTT. Translating gives CASSQGTTGYEKLFF.

The chain joins TRBV16 to TRBJ2-1; a weak D match, TRBD2 (6 bases). The CDR3 is 16 amino acids. Germline V lookup: CDR1 KGHSY, CDR2 FQNENV. Trimming took off 0 bases at V and 0 bases at J, with 9 bases between the two ends. The CDR3 coding sequence is TGTGCCAGCAGCCAATCGCGGGACGGCTCCTACAATGAGCAGTTCTTC. Its protein is CASSQSRDGSYNEQFF.